The next 10 T cell receptor beta chains were all read from a single sample in a study of OX40 agonist ivuxolimab in advanced cancers. Libraries were made using the immunoSEQ multiplex PCR assay. Drawn from immuneACCESS, this table holds only the in-frame rearrangements with V and J called that TCRdb kept. Clones are partly lost; checked studies trace under half to an unresolved V gene and leave the rest unexplained. Across this sample there are some 69,000 clones, with approximately 92% seen only once. Under 0.6% of the sample is held by the ten biggest clonotypes. The sample consisted of CD4+ or CD8+ T cells sorted from blood, taken in a trial of the OX40 agonist ivuxolimab. All receptors come from an adult with an advanced solid tumor such as melanoma, head and neck, liver or kidney cancer.

The chain links TRBV19 to TRBJ1-1; the match to TRBD1 covers 8 bases. Germline V gives CDR1 LNHDA, CDR2 SQIVND (reference sequence). V gave up 5 bases and J gave up 7 bases; unmatched junction bases: 15. The CDR3 consists of 16 residues. The CDR3 nucleotides read TGTGCCAGTAGTGATCAGGGGGCTCGTAGCCGACGTGAAGCTTTCTTT. This codes for CASSDQGARSRREAFF.

This chain connects TRBV2 to TRBJ1-5; D remains ambiguous. There are 10 residues in the CDR3. Trimming took off 6 bases at V and 5 bases at J, with 2 bases between the two ends. CDR1 and CDR2 (germline): SNHLY, FYNNEI. CDR3 nucleotide sequence: TGTGCCAGCAGGGATCAGCCCCAGCATTTT. Protein: CASRDQPQHF.

This sequence joins TRBV9 and TRBJ2-2; D is perhaps TRBD1 (5 bases). The CDR3 loop spans 15 amino acids. V was clipped by 0 bases and J by 4 bases, with 10 bases between them. Germline assignment: CDR1 SGDLS and CDR2 YYNGEE. CDR3: CASSVGGWGTGELFF. DNA for the CDR3: TGTGCCAGCAGCGTAGGGGGCTGGGGCACCGGGGAGCTGTTTTTT.

This chain joins TRBV18 and TRBJ1-4; maybe TRBD1 (5 bases). The CDR3 spans 14 residues. V lost 6 bases and J 11 bases, leaving 19 bases between the germline ends. Germline V gene lookup returns CDR1 KGHSH and CDR2 LQKENI. The CDR3: CASSPASDRGKLFF. The CDR3 nucleotides are TGTGCCAGCTCGCCCGCGTCGGACCGGGGGAAACTGTTTTTT. Drawing the rest from reference TRBV18 and TRBJ1-4, the complete variable domain is NAGVMQNPRHLVRRRGQEARLRCSPMKGHSHVYWYRQLPEEGLKFMVYLQKENIIDESGMPKERFSAEFPKEGPSILRIQQVVRGDSAAYFCASSPASDRGKLFFGSGTQLSVL.

The rearrangement links TRBV19 to TRBJ1-5, with D uncertain. Trimming removed 5 bases from V and 4 bases from J, with 9 bases in between. In germline, CDR1 is LNHDA, CDR2 SQIVND (reference sequence). This CDR3 has 13 amino acids. This chain's CDR3 is CASSGVVNQPQHF. Written as DNA, the CDR3 is TGTGCCAGTAGTGGGGTTGTGAATCAGCCCCAGCATTTT. The whole variable domain, remainder taken from reference TRBV19 and TRBJ1-5, is DGGITQSPKYLFRKEGQNVTLSCEQNLNHDAMYWYRQDPGQGLRLIYYSQIVNDFQKGDIAEGYSVSREKKESFPLTVTSAQKNPTAFYLCASSGVVNQPQHFGDGTRLSIL.

The chain uses TRBV9 and TRBJ1-1; no firm D call. The germline CDR1 and CDR2 sequences are SGDLS and YYNGEE. The CDR3 is made up of 14 amino acids. V was shortened by 0 bases and J by 4 bases, with 10 bases between the two germline ends. CDR3 amino acids: CASSVDEGTTEAFF. In nucleotides, the CDR3 is TGTGCCAGCAGCGTAGATGAGGGCACCACTGAAGCTTTCTTT.

This chain uses TRBV6-6 with TRBJ2-7; D is unclear. Deletions cut 3 bases from V and 6 bases from J, with 9 bases between. The CDR3 spans 12 residues. CDR1 is MNHNY, CDR2 SVGAGI, per germline (reference sequence). The CDR3 protein is CASSYQSGEQYF. DNA of the CDR3: TGTGCCAGCAGTTATCAGTCCGGCGAGCAGTACTTC.

The chain links TRBV19 to TRBJ2-4; 9 bases are shared with TRBD2. V lost 4 bases, J lost 0 bases, and 7 bases stayed unmatched. The CDR3 spans 17 residues. Per germline, CDR1 LNHDA and CDR2 SQIVND (reference sequence). CDR3: CASSNWREGLAKNIQYF. The CDR3 DNA reads as TGTGCCAGTAGTAATTGGCGGGAGGGCCTAGCCAAAAACATTCAGTACTTC.

The chain employs TRBV5-1 and TRBJ2-5, with D perhaps given as TRBD1 or TRBD2 (6 bases each). Deletions cut 7 bases from V and 2 bases from J, with 18 bases between. The CDR3 length is 15 residues. CDR1 and CDR2 from the germline V gene are SGHRS and YFSETQ. CDR3 bases: TGCGCCAGCGCACAACCGGGGGCAGGTCAAGAGACCCAGTACTTC. It is translated as CASAQPGAGQETQYF.

The V call is TRBV10-3, the J call TRBJ2-1, with D possibly TRBD2 on 5 matching bases. The CDR3 has 12 amino acids. V lost 10 bases, J lost 6 bases, and 13 bases lay in between. Germline V gene sequence: CDR1 ENHRY, CDR2 SYGVKD. The CDR3 sequence is CATSPAGNEQFF. The CDR3 DNA reads TGTGCCACAAGTCCGGCGGGCAATGAGCAGTTCTTC.